The 11 T cell receptor beta chains listed next were all sequenced from one sample in a study of cytomegalovirus exposure and HLA in healthy donors. The PCR used 60 Vbeta and 13 Jbeta primers. TCRdb's copy holds only in-frame clones and misses some; the assay was immunoSEQ multiplex PCR. In the table there are tens of thousands of clones, more than 70% of which are singletons. Specimen: PBMCs. These receptors came from a male donor in good health and CMV-seropositive.

The rearrangement uses TRBV9 and TRBJ2-3; 7 bases align to TRBD1. Germline assignment: CDR1 SGDLS and CDR2 YYNGEE. The V and J ends lost 0 bases and 6 bases, in that order; junction bases with no gene match: 7. The CDR3 is 15 residues long. Here the CDR3 reads CASSVGRTGDDTQYF. The CDR3 DNA reads as TGTGCCAGCAGCGTAGGTCGGACAGGTGATGATACGCAGTATTTT.

The chain has TRBV7-3 and TRBJ2-2; D is ambiguous. V lost 3 bases to trimming and J lost 3 bases, with 8 bases between them. Germline assignment: CDR1 SGHTA and CDR2 FQGTGA. The CDR3 spans 14 residues. The CDR3 here is CASSFSGYTGELFF. CDR3 coding DNA: TGTGCCAGCAGCTTTTCGGGTTACACCGGGGAGCTGTTTTTT.

This chain joins TRBV5-1 and TRBJ1-2; 8 nucleotides agree with TRBD1. The CDR3 is 19 residues long. The trim removed 4 bases at V and 2 bases at J, leaving 19 bases unmatched. Germline CDR1 and CDR2: SGHRS and YFSETQ. This CDR3 reads CASSPPGTGANSLNYGYTF. The CDR3 DNA is TGCGCCAGCAGCCCGCCCGGGACAGGTGCCAATTCACTGAACTATGGCTACACCTTC.

V and J are TRBV27 and TRBJ1-1, with 7 bases lining up with TRBD1. The CDR3 contains 14 residues. Germline trimming cut 4 bases from V and 5 bases from J; bases unmatched to any gene: 7. Germline lookup yields CDR1 MNHEY and CDR2 SMNVEV (reference sequence). The CDR3 coding sequence is TGTGCCAGCAGTTCTCGGACAGGACGTACTGAAGCTTTCTTT. Protein sequence: CASSSRTGRTEAFF.

This clone was seen more than once but under ten times. CDR3 region: CASSLILAAHEQFF. CDR3 coding DNA: TGTGCCAGCAGCTTAATCCTAGCGGCCCATGAGCAGTTCTTC. V and J are TRBV7-9 and TRBJ2-1; 7 bases match TRBD2. CDR3 length equals 14 residues. The V gene's germline CDR1 is SEHNR and CDR2 FQNEAQ (reference sequence). J was trimmed by 8 bases and V by 2 bases; bases with no gene match: 6.

V and J are TRBV29-1 and TRBJ2-1; 9 nucleotides align to TRBD2. Unmatched junction bases numbered 6, after V lost 3 bases and J lost 3 bases. The CDR3 runs to 15 residues. From germline, CDR1 is SQVTM and CDR2 ANQGSEA. CDR3 nucleotide sequence: TGCAGCGTTGATCCTCTAGCGGGGAGCTACAATGAGCAGTTCTTC. Translation gives CSVDPLAGSYNEQFF.

Comment on this clone: This same CDR3 is encoded by further DNA sequences in the sample. The CDR3 DNA follows: TGTGCCAGCAGCGTAGGGGGGGGAACCTACGAGCAGTACTTC. Protein: CASSVGGGTYEQYF. The V gene is TRBV9, the J gene TRBJ2-7, with 7 positions matching TRBD2. The CDR3 runs 14 residues. V trimming: 0 bases; J trimming: 2 bases; junction bases outside the gene matches: 2. Germline values: CDR1 SGDLS, CDR2 YYNGEE.

This clone was seen only a few times. The chain uses TRBV27 and TRBJ1-1; D is possibly TRBD1 (6 bases). Trimming pared 3 bases from V and 5 bases from J, leaving 13 bases between. The CDR3 runs 14 residues. In germline, CDR1 is MNHEY, CDR2 SMNVEV (reference sequence). CDR3 sequence (DNA): TGTGCCAGCAGTTTTTCGGGGGGCGAGACTGAAGCTTTCTTT. Translated, it gives CASSFSGGETEAFF.

CDR3 sequence (DNA): TGTGCCAGTAGGGCTAGCGGCACAGATACGCAGTATTTT. Translation: CASRASGTDTQYF. The rearrangement links TRBV19 to TRBJ2-3, with D perhaps matching TRBD2 (6 bases). The CDR3 sequence is 13 residues long. The V gene lost 6 bases and the J gene lost 1 base, with 8 bases spanning the gap. The germline V gene encodes CDR1 LNHDA and CDR2 SQIVND (reference sequence).

V usage is TRBV15 and J usage is TRBJ2-1; 7 bases are shared with TRBD2. The CDR3 runs 17 residues. Germline lookup yields CDR1 LNHNV and CDR2 YYDKDF (reference sequence). V was pared by 3 bases and J by 9 bases, with 17 bases of the junction left unmatched. CDR3 nucleotide sequence: TGTGCCACCAGCAGGCGCCAATCAAGCGGGATCGGGAGTGAGCAGTTCTTC. It is translated as CATSRRQSSGIGSEQFF. The variable domain in full, with the rest retrieved from reference TRBV15 and TRBJ2-1, is DAMVIQNPRYQVTQFGKPVTLSCSQTLNHNVMYWYQQKSSQAPKLLFHYYDKDFNNEADTPDNFQSRRPNTSFCFLDIRSPGLGDTAMYLCATSRRQSSGIGSEQFFGPGTRLTVL.

The gene calls are TRBV7-2 and TRBJ2-7; TRBD2 aligns across 10 bases. The CDR3 loop spans 15 amino acids. V lost 5 bases and J lost 1; bases outside the gene matches: 5. Germline assignment: CDR1 SGHTA and CDR2 FQGNSA. CDR3 loop: CASSRVAGGSYEQYF. The CDR3 DNA reads TGTGCCAGCAGCCGGGTAGCGGGGGGATCCTACGAGCAGTACTTC.